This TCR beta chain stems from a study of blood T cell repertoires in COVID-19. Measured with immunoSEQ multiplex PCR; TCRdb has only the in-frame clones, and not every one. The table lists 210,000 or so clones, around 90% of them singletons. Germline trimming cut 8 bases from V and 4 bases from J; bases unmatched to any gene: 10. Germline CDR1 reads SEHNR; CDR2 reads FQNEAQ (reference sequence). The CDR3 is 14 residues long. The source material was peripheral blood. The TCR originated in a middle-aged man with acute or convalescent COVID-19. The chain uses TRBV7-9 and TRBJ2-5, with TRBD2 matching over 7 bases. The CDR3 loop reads CASGAGTLLETQYF. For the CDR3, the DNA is TGTGCCAGCGGAGCGGGGACTCTTTTAGAGACCCAGTACTTC.